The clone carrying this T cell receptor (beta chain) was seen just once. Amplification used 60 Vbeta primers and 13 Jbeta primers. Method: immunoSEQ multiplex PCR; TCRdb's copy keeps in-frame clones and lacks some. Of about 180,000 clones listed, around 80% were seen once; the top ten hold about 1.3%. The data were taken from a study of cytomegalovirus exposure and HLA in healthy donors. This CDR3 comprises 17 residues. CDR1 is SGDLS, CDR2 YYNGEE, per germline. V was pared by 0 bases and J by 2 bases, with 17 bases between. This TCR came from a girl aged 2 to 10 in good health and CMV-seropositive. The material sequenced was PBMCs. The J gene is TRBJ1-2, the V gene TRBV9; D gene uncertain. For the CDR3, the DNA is TGTGCCAGCAGCGTAGGTGCGGTGGAAGAACGGAACTATGGCTACACCTTC. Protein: CASSVGAVEERNYGYTF.